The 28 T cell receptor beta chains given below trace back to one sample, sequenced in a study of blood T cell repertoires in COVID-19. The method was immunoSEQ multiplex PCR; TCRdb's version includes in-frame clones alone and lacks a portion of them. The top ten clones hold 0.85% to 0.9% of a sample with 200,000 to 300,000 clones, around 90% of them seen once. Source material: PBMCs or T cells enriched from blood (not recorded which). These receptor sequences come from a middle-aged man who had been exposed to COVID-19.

CDR3 sequence reads: CASKSAGGNEQFF. Here the CDR3 DNA reads TGTGCCAGCAAATCAGCGGGAGGGAATGAGCAGTTCTTC. This chain joins TRBV6-4 and TRBJ2-1, with 10 bases identical to TRBD2. CDR3 length: 13 residues. The germline V gene encodes CDR1 MRHNA and CDR2 SNTAGT. V dropped 7 bases and J dropped 7; count of bases not matched to a gene: 4.

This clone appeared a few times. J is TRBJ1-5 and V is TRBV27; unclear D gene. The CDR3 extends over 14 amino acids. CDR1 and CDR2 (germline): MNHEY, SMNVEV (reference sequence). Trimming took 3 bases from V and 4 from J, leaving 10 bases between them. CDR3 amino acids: CASSFVRGNQPQHF. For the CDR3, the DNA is TGTGCCAGCAGTTTCGTCCGGGGAAATCAGCCCCAGCATTTT.

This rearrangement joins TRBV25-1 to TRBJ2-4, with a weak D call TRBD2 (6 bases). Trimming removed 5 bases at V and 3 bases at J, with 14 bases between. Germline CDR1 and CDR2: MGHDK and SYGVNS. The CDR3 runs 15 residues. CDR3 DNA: TGTGCCAGCAGTACCATGGGGGGAGACAAAAACATTCAGTACTTC. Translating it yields CASSTMGGDKNIQYF.

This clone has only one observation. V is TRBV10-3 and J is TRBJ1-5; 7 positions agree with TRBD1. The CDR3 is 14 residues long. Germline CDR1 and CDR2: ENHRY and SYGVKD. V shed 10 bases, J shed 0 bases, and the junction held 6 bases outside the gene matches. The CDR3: CATRDRNSNQPQHF. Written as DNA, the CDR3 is TGTGCCACCCGGGACAGAAATAGCAATCAGCCCCAGCATTTT.

CDR3 region: CASRAVSINQPQHF. The CDR3 nucleotides read TGTGCCAGCAGGGCAGTAAGTATCAATCAGCCCCAGCATTTT. The chain recombines TRBV27 with TRBJ1-5; D is unresolved. Trimming shortened V by 6 bases and J by 3 bases, and 12 bases separated the two germline ends. CDR3 length: 14 amino acids. Germline V gives CDR1 MNHEY, CDR2 SMNVEV (reference sequence).

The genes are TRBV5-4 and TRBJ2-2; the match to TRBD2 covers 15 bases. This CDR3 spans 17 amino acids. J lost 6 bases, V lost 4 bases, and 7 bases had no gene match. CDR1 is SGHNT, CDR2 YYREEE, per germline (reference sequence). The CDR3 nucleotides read TGTGCCAGCAGCCGAAGAGGGACTAGCGGGGGGTCCGGGGAGCTGTTTTTT. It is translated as CASSRRGTSGGSGELFF. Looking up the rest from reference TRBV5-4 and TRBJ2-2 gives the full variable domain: ETGVTQSPTHLIKTRGQQVTLRCSSQSGHNTVSWYQQALGQGPQFIFQYYREEENGRGNFPPRFSGLQFPNYSSELNVNALELDDSALYLCASSRRGTSGGSGELFFGEGSRLTVL.

CDR3 in DNA: TGTGCCAGCAGCTTTGGGCAGGGAGGGGAAAAACTGTTTTTT. Translated, it gives CASSFGQGGEKLFF. This chain connects TRBV5-5 to TRBJ1-4, with D possibly matching TRBD1 (5 bases). V gave up 2 bases and J gave up 8 bases, with 13 bases separating them. CDR3 length equals 14 residues. CDR1 is SGHKS and CDR2 is YYEKEE in the germline V gene (reference sequence).

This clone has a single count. CDR3 DNA sequence: TGTGCCAGCTCACCTGGGGGGGCTCCTGAAGCTTTCTTT. It is translated as CASSPGGAPEAFF. This chain joins TRBV18 and TRBJ1-1; perhaps TRBD1 as D (6 bases). V lost 3 bases and J 6 bases, leaving 11 bases between the germline ends. The CDR3 spans 13 residues. Germline CDR1 reads KGHSH; CDR2 reads LQKENI. Full variable domain (rest looked up from reference TRBV18 and TRBJ1-1): NAGVMQNPRHLVRRRGQEARLRCSPMKGHSHVYWYRQLPEEGLKFMVYLQKENIIDESGMPKERFSAEFPKEGPSILRIQQVVRGDSAAYFCASSPGGAPEAFFGQGTRLTVV.

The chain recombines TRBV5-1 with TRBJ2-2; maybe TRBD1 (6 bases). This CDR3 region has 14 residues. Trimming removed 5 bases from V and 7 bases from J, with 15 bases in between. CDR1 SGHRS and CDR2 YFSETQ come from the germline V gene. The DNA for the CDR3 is TGCGCCAGCAGTCCCGGGACAATGGTCGGGGAGCTGTTTTTT. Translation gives CASSPGTMVGELFF.

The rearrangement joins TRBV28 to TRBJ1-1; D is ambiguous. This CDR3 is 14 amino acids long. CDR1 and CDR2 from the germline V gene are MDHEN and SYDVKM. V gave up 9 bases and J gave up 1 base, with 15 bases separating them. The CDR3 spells CASSVGGRNTEAFF. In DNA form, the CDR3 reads TGTGCCAGTTCCGTAGGAGGGAGGAACACTGAAGCTTTCTTT.

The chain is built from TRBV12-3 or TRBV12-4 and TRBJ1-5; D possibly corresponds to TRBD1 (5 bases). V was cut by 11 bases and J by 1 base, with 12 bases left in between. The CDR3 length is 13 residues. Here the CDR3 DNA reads TGTGCCTCCAGGGAAAGGAGCAATCAGCCCCAGCATTTT. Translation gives CASRERSNQPQHF.

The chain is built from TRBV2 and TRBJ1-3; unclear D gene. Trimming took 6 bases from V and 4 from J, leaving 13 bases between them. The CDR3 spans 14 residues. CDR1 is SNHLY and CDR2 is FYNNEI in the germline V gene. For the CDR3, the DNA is TGTGCCAGCAGCCTCCAGCGACCCGGAAACACCATATATTTT. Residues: CASSLQRPGNTIYF.

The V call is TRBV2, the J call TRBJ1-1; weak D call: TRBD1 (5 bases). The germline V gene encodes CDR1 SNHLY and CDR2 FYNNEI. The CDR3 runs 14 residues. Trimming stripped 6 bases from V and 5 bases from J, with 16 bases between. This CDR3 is CASSERRGNTEAFF. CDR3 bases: TGTGCCAGCAGCGAGAGGAGGGGAAATACTGAAGCTTTCTTT.

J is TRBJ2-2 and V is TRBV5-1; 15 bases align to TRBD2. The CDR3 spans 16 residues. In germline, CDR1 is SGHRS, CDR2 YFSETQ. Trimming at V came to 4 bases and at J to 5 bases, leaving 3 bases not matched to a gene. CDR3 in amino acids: CASSVGTSGRTGELFF. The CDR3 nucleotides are TGCGCCAGCAGCGTGGGGACTAGCGGGAGGACCGGGGAGCTGTTTTTT.

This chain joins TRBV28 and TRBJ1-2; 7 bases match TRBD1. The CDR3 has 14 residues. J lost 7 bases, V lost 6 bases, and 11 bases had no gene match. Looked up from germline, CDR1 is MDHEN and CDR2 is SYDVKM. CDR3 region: CASSTQGDPRGYTF. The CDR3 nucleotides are TGTGCCAGCAGCACCCAGGGGGACCCTCGTGGCTACACCTTC.

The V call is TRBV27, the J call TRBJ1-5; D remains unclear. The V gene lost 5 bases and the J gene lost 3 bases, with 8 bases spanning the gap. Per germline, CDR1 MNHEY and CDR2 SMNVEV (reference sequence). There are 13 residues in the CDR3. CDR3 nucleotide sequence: TGTGCCAGCAGTCCCGGGTCCAATCAGCCCCAGCATTTT. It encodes CASSPGSNQPQHF.

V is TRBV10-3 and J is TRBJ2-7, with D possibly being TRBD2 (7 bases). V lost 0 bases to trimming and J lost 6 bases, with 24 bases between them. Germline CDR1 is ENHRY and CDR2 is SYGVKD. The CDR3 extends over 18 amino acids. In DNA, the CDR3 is TGTGCCATCAGTGAGTCGAGGGTGGGGACTACCGGGGGCCGCGAGCAGTACTTC. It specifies CAISESRVGTTGGREQYF.

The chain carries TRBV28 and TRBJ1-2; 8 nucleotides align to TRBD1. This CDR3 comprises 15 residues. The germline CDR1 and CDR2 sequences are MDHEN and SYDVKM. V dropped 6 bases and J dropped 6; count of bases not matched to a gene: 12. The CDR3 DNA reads TGTGCCAGCAGCCTAGTCAGGGGGCAGAACAATGGCTACACCTTC. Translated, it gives CASSLVRGQNNGYTF.

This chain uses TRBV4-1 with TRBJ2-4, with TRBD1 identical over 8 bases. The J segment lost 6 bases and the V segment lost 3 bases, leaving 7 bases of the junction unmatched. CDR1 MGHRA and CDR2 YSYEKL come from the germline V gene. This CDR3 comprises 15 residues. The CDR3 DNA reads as TGCGCCAGCAGCCACCCGGACAGGGACTTAAACATTCAGTACTTC. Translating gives CASSHPDRDLNIQYF.

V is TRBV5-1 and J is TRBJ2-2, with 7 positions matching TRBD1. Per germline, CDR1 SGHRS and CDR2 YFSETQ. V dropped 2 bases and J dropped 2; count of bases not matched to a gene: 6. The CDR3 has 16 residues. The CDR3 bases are TGCGCCAGCAGCTTAGAGACAGGGAGAAACACCGGGGAGCTGTTTTTT. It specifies CASSLETGRNTGELFF.

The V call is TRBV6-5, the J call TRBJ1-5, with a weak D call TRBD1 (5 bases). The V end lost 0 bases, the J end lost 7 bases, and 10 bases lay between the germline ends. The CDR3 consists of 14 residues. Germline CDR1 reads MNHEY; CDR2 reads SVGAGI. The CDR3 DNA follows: TGTGCCAGCAGTTACTCAGGGGAGGGGCAGCCCCAGCATTTT. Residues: CASSYSGEGQPQHF.

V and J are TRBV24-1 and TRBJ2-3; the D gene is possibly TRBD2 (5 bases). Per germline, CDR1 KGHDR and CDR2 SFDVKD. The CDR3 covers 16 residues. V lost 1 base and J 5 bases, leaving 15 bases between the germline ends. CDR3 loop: CATSDFPGNRQDTQYF. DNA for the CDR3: TGTGCCACCAGTGATTTCCCGGGGAATCGGCAAGATACGCAGTATTTT.

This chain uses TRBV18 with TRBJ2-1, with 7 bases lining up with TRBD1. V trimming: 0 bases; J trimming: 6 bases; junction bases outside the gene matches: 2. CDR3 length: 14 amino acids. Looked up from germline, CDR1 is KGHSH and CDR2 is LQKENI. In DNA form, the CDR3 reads TGTGCCAGCTCACCACCGTCAGGGGGCAATGAGCAGTTCTTC. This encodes CASSPPSGGNEQFF.

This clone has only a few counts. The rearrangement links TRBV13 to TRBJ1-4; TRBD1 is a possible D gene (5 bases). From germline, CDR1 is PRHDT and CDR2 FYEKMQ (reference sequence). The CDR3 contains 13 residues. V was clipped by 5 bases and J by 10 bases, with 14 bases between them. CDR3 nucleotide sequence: TGTGCCAGCAGCATTCGTTCGGGGGTAAAACTGTTTTTT. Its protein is CASSIRSGVKLFF.

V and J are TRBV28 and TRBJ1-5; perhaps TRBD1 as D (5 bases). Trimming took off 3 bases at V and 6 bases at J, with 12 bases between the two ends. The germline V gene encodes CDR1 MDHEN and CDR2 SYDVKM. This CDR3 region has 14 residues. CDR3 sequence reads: CASSLGEGGQPQHF. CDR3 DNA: TGTGCCAGCAGTTTGGGGGAGGGTGGTCAGCCCCAGCATTTT.

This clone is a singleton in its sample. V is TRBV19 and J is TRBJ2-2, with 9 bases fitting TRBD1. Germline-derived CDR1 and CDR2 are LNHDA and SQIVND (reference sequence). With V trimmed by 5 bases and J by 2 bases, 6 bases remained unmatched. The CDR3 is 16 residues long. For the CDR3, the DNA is TGTGCCAGTAGTGGCTGGGGACAGGGAAACACCGGGGAGCTGTTTTTT. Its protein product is CASSGWGQGNTGELFF.

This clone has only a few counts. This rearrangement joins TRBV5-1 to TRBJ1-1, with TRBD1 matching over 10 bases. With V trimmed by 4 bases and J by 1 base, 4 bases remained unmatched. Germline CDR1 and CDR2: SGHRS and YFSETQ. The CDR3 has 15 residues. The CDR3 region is CASSRDRGPNTEAFF. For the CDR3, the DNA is TGCGCCAGCAGCCGGGACAGGGGACCGAACACTGAAGCTTTCTTT.

The DNA of the CDR3 is TGTGCCAGCAGCAGGGTTACGGGACAGGGGGTTAGTAATTCACCCCTCCACTTT. This sequence encodes CASSRVTGQGVSNSPLHF. J is TRBJ1-6 and V is TRBV5-6; TRBD1 agrees at 11 bases. V gave up 4 bases and J gave up 6 bases; unmatched junction bases: 12. The CDR3 sequence is 18 residues long. Germline V CDR1 and CDR2: SGHDT, YYEEEE.